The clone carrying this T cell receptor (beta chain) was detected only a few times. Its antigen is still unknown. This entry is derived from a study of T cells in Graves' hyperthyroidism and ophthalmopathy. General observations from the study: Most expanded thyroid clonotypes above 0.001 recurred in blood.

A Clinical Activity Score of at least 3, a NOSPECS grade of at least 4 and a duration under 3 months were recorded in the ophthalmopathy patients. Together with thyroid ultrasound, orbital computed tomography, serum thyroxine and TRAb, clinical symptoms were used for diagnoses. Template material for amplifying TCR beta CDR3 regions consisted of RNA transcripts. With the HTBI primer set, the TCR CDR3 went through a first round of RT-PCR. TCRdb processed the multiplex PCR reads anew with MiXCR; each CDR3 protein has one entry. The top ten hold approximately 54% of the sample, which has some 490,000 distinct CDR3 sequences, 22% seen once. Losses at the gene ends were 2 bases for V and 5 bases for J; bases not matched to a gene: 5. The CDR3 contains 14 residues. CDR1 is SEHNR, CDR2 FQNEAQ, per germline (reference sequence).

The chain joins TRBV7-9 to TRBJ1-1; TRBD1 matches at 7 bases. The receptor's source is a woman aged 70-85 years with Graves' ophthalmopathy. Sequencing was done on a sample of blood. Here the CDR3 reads CASSLYAGGTEAFF. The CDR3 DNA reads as TGTGCCAGCAGCTTATATGCAGGGGGGACTGAAGCTTTCTTT.